A single sample gave rise to the 25 T cell receptor beta chains below, sequenced in a study of cytomegalovirus exposure and HLA in healthy donors. 13 Jbeta primers and 60 Vbeta primers were used for the PCR. Only in-frame clones appear in the TCRdb table, and some are missing; sequencing was by immunoSEQ multiplex PCR. Of about 120,000 clones detected, 55% to 75% appear once; the ten largest clones hold around 3.7%. The specimen was PBMCs. All receptors derive from a man in his thirties or forties in good health and CMV-seronegative.

This rearrangement joins TRBV5-4 to TRBJ1-6, with D possibly being TRBD1 (5 bases). CDR3 length equals 17 residues. V lost 5 bases to trimming and J lost 9 bases, with 24 bases between them. Germline loops: CDR1 SGHNT, CDR2 YYREEE (reference sequence). The CDR3 DNA reads as TGTGCCAGCAGAAGGCAAGGAGGGGCCCATAATGTTTCACCCCTCCACTTT. Encoded protein: CASRRQGGAHNVSPLHF. The full variable domain, its missing parts supplied by reference TRBV5-4 and TRBJ1-6, is ETGVTQSPTHLIKTRGQQVTLRCSSQSGHNTVSWYQQALGQGPQFIFQYYREEENGRGNFPPRFSGLQFPNYSSELNVNALELDDSALYLCASRRQGGAHNVSPLHFGNGTRLTVT.

This chain joins TRBV7-9 and TRBJ1-4; D is ambiguous. This CDR3 spans 13 amino acids. CDR1 and CDR2 from the germline V gene are SEHNR and FQNEAQ (reference sequence). V was shortened by 1 base and J by 5 bases, with 5 bases between the two germline ends. The CDR3 sequence is CASSLGGNEKLFF. CDR3 DNA sequence: TGTGCCAGCAGCTTAGGCGGGAATGAAAAACTGTTTTTT. Full variable domain (rest looked up from reference TRBV7-9 and TRBJ1-4): DTGVSQNPRHKITKRGQNVTFRCDPISEHNRLYWYRQTLGQGPEFLTYFQNEAQLEKSRLLSDRFSAERPKGSFSTLEIQRTEQGDSAMYLCASSLGGNEKLFFGSGTQLSVL.

CDR3 coding DNA: TGTGCCAGCAGTTTCCAGGGAACTGGAAACACCATATATTTT. Translating it yields CASSFQGTGNTIYF. This chain links TRBV28 with TRBJ1-3; maybe TRBD1 (5 bases). Germline CDR1 MDHEN, CDR2 SYDVKM. The CDR3 consists of 14 residues. The V end lost 3 bases, the J end lost 2 bases, and 8 bases lay between the germline ends.

V and J are TRBV5-4 and TRBJ1-6, with TRBD1 as a possible D gene (5 bases). This CDR3 comprises 14 residues. Germline assignment: CDR1 SGHNT and CDR2 YYREEE (reference sequence). V lost 6 bases and J lost 6, with 13 bases in between. The chain's CDR3 is CASTQGVSNSPLHF. DNA for the CDR3: TGTGCCAGCACCCAAGGGGTCAGTAATTCACCCCTCCACTTT.

V and J are TRBV7-2 and TRBJ2-5; 10 bases are shared with TRBD2. From germline, CDR1 is SGHTA and CDR2 FQGNSA. The CDR3 totals 17 residues. J gave up 0 bases and V 3 bases, and 7 bases lay outside the gene matches. CDR3 residues: CASSLGRLAGHQETQYF. The CDR3 coding sequence is TGTGCCAGCAGCTTGGGAAGACTAGCGGGCCACCAAGAGACCCAGTACTTC.

V usage is TRBV18 and J usage is TRBJ2-3; a weak D match, TRBD1 (6 bases). The CDR3 sequence is 17 residues long. Germline CDR1 KGHSH, CDR2 LQKENI. With 2 bases removed from V and 0 bases from J, the gap between germline ends came to 15 bases. The chain's CDR3 is CASSPIDVGASTDTQYF. The CDR3 nucleotides read TGTGCCAGCTCACCAATCGATGTGGGGGCGAGCACAGATACGCAGTATTTT.

The table lists this clone with a count of one. The genes are TRBV7-2 and TRBJ1-3; D not resolved. CDR1 is SGHTA, CDR2 FQGNSA, per germline. The CDR3 contains 15 residues. Trimming took 4 bases from V and 0 from J, leaving 10 bases between them. Written as DNA, the CDR3 is TGTGCCAGCAGCTACGGGTTCATCTCTGGAAACACCATATATTTT. As protein: CASSYGFISGNTIYF.

The J gene is TRBJ2-1, the V gene TRBV6-4; 11 bases agree with TRBD1. The CDR3 is 14 amino acids. Germline-derived CDR1 and CDR2 are MRHNA and SNTAGT. J gave up 6 bases and V 3 bases, and 1 base lay outside the gene matches. CDR3 amino acids: CASSEGQGGNEQFF. The CDR3, as DNA: TGTGCCAGCAGTGAGGGACAGGGGGGCAATGAGCAGTTCTTC.

The CDR3 spells CASSVSGQGIRSPLHF. The CDR3 region has the DNA TGTGCCAGCAGCGTTTCGGGACAGGGAATTCGGTCACCCCTCCACTTT. This chain connects TRBV9 to TRBJ1-6, with 9 bases aligning to TRBD1. The CDR3 sequence is 16 residues long. Losses at the gene ends were 2 bases for V and 10 bases for J; bases not matched to a gene: 10. From germline, CDR1 is SGDLS and CDR2 YYNGEE.

This clone was seen just once. The rearrangement uses TRBV4-3 and TRBJ1-1; 8 bases agree with TRBD1. The CDR3 totals 15 residues. Germline V gene lookup returns CDR1 LGHNA and CDR2 YSLEER. The ends lost 0 bases at V and 5 bases at J; junction bases unmatched: 5. The CDR3 DNA reads as TGCGCCAGCAGCCAAGATCCAGGGGGCTTAACTGAAGCTTTCTTT. It translates to CASSQDPGGLTEAFF.

The rearrangement uses TRBV5-1 and TRBJ2-3; D may be TRBD1 (5 bases). V was trimmed by 4 bases and J by 0 bases, leaving 9 bases between them. Germline V gene data show CDR1 as SGHRS and CDR2 as YFSETQ. This CDR3 region has 14 residues. The CDR3 DNA reads as TGCGCCAGCAGCCTTGACAGTAGCACAGATACGCAGTATTTT. Translating it yields CASSLDSSTDTQYF.

This clone was counted only a few times. This chain connects TRBV28 to TRBJ1-4; possible D gene TRBD1, 5 bases. Germline CDR1 MDHEN, CDR2 SYDVKM. The CDR3 runs to 15 residues. V dropped 2 bases and J dropped 7 bases, with 14 bases sitting between them. The CDR3 region has the DNA TGTGCCAGCAGTTTAATAGCAGGGTCAGGTGAAAAACTGTTTTTT. Translated, it gives CASSLIAGSGEKLFF. Using reference TRBV28 and TRBJ1-4 for the parts outside the CDR3, the full variable domain is DVKVTQSSRYLVKRTGEKVFLECVQDMDHENMFWYRQDPGLGLRLIYFSYDVKMKEKGDIPEGYSVSREKKERFSLILESASTNQTSMYLCASSLIAGSGEKLFFGSGTQLSVL.

For the CDR3, the DNA is TGTGCCAGCAGACCCGGGGACTCTGGAAACACCATATATTTT. As protein: CASRPGDSGNTIYF. The chain recombines TRBV27 with TRBJ1-3; D not resolved. Trimming removed 6 bases from V and 0 bases from J, with 9 bases in between. Germline values: CDR1 MNHEY, CDR2 SMNVEV (reference sequence). The CDR3 has 14 residues.

This clone was seen only a few times. The chain uses TRBV7-8 and TRBJ2-5; no reliable D call. Germline V gives CDR1 SGHVS, CDR2 FQNEAQ. The CDR3 sequence is 16 residues long. V was shortened by 4 bases and J by 3 bases, with 18 bases between the two germline ends. The CDR3 DNA sequence: TGTGCCAGCAGCTCCTTAAACCGGGTCGTAAAAGAGACCCAGTACTTC. Its protein product is CASSSLNRVVKETQYF.

This chain links TRBV5-6 with TRBJ1-4; the D is unclear. Trimming shortened V by 2 bases and J by 7 bases, and 12 bases separated the two germline ends. Germline V gene sequence: CDR1 SGHDT, CDR2 YYEEEE. The CDR3 has 14 amino acids. This CDR3 reads CASSFDMAGEKLFF. The CDR3 DNA sequence: TGTGCCAGCAGCTTCGACATGGCCGGTGAAAAACTGTTTTTT. The full variable domain, with the rest looked up from reference TRBV5-6 and TRBJ1-4, is DAGVTQSPTHLIKTRGQQVTLRCSPKSGHDTVSWYQQALGQGPQFIFQYYEEEERQRGNFPDRFSGHQFPNYSSELNVNALLLGDSALYLCASSFDMAGEKLFFGSGTQLSVL.

This clone showed up just once. This chain joins TRBV5-6 and TRBJ2-7, with D perhaps matching TRBD1 (6 bases). V shed 1 base and J shed 1 base, with 12 bases lying between them. This CDR3 has 15 amino acids. In germline, CDR1 is SGHDT, CDR2 YYEEEE. The CDR3 reads CASSLQGSGSYEQYF. As DNA, the CDR3 is TGTGCCAGCAGCTTGCAGGGGTCGGGGTCCTACGAGCAGTACTTC.

The V and J genes are TRBV4-1 and TRBJ2-3, with TRBD2 matching over 7 bases. The CDR3 extends over 15 amino acids. Per the germline V gene, CDR1 is MGHRA and CDR2 is YSYEKL. V lost 1 base, J lost 2 bases, and 3 bases stayed unmatched. CDR3 bases: TGCGCCAGCAGCCAAGGACTAGCACTCACAGATACGCAGTATTTT. It codes for CASSQGLALTDTQYF.

This chain connects TRBV5-6 to TRBJ2-5; TRBD2 matches 12 bases. Trimming at V came to 4 bases and at J to 5 bases, leaving 12 bases not matched to a gene. The CDR3 length is 17 residues. Germline CDR1 reads SGHDT; CDR2 reads YYEEEE. CDR3 in amino acids: CASSLRTSGTPGETQYF. In DNA, the CDR3 is TGTGCCAGCAGCCTGAGGACTAGCGGGACCCCGGGTGAGACCCAGTACTTC.

The chain couples TRBV27 to TRBJ2-7; 9 bases fit TRBD1. With V trimmed by 2 bases and J by 6 bases, 8 bases remained unmatched. Germline CDR1 and CDR2: MNHEY and SMNVEV (reference sequence). This CDR3 comprises 15 residues. The DNA for the CDR3 is TGTGCCAGCAGTTTAGAGGGACAGGGATTGTCCGAGCAGTACTTC. It encodes CASSLEGQGLSEQYF.

In regard to this clone: At one boundary the junction diverges from the germline segment, which might be a read error. The V call is TRBV7-9, the J call TRBJ1-2, with a possible D match to TRBD1 (6 bases). CDR1 is SEHNR, CDR2 FQNEAQ, per germline (reference sequence). The CDR3 runs 16 residues. The CDR3: CSSSPPGGAPHYGYTF. In DNA form, the CDR3 reads TGTTCCAGCAGCCCACCCGGGGGGGCGCCTCACTATGGCTACACCTTC.

This clone was observed a handful of times. The chain couples TRBV5-1 to TRBJ2-1; 12 bases map to TRBD1. The CDR3 extends over 17 amino acids. Germline CDR1 reads SGHRS; CDR2 reads YFSETQ. J gave up 9 bases and V 1 base, and 11 bases lay outside the gene matches. CDR3 loop: CASSLKTGTGGGGEQFF. CDR3 DNA: TGCGCCAGCAGCTTGAAGACCGGGACAGGGGGCGGAGGTGAGCAGTTCTTC. The full variable domain, completed using reference TRBV5-1 and TRBJ2-1, is KAGVTQTPRYLIKTRGQQVTLSCSPISGHRSVSWYQQTPGQGLQFLFEYFSETQRNKGNFPGRFSGRQFSNSRSEMNVSTLELGDSALYLCASSLKTGTGGGGEQFFGPGTRLTVL.

This clone was counted once. V gene TRBV7-8 combines with J gene TRBJ2-5; 8 bases agree with TRBD2. Germline-derived CDR1 and CDR2 are SGHVS and FQNEAQ. The ends lost 5 bases at V and 1 base at J; junction bases unmatched: 6. The length of the CDR3 is 15 residues. In DNA form, the CDR3 reads TGTGCCAGCAGCCTACAAAGCGGGGGCCAAGAGACCCAGTACTTC. It codes for CASSLQSGGQETQYF.

The rearrangement joins TRBV9 to TRBJ2-3, with D possibly being TRBD2 (6 bases). This CDR3 has 15 amino acids. Trimming pared 0 bases from V and 2 bases from J, leaving 10 bases between. In germline, CDR1 is SGDLS, CDR2 YYNGEE. CDR3 loop: CASSVAQGLTDTQYF. The CDR3 nucleotides read TGTGCCAGCAGCGTAGCGCAGGGACTCACAGATACGCAGTATTTT.

This chain joins TRBV18 and TRBJ1-6; 8 bases line up with TRBD1. Trimming cost V 2 bases and J 7 bases; bases outside gene matches: 4. CDR1 is KGHSH, CDR2 LQKENI, per germline. This CDR3 is 15 amino acids long. CDR3 region: CASSPSTGGNSPLHF. The CDR3 region has the DNA TGTGCCAGCTCACCATCCACAGGGGGGAATTCACCCCTCCACTTT.

The chain employs TRBV6-5 and TRBJ1-5; 11 bases are shared with TRBD1. The CDR3 contains 15 residues. Germline CDR1 is MNHEY and CDR2 is SVGAGI. The V gene end was trimmed by 6 bases and the J gene end by 2 bases; junction bases not matched to a gene: 3. The CDR3: CASRGTGGGNQPQHF. CDR3 sequence (DNA): TGTGCCAGCAGAGGGACAGGGGGGGGCAATCAGCCCCAGCATTTT.